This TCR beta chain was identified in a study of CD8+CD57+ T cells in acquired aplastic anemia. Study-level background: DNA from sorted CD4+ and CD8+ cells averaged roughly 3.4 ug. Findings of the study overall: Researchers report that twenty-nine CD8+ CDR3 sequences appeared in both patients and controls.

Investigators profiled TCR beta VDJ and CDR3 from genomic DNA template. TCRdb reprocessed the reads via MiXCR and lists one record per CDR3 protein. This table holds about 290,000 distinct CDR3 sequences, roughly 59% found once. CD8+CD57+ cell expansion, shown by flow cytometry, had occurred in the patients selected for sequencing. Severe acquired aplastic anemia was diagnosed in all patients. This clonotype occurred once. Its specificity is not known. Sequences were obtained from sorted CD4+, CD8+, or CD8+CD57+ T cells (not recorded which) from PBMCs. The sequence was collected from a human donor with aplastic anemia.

The CDR3 here is CASSPEAGETQYF. In DNA form, the CDR3 reads TGTGCCAGCAGCCCCGAGGCAGGGGAGACCCAGTACTTC. The chain employs TRBV7-3 and TRBJ2-5; D possibly corresponds to TRBD1 (5 bases). The CDR3 loop spans 13 amino acids. V was pared by 5 bases and J by 5 bases, with 12 bases between. Germline assignment: CDR1 SGHTA and CDR2 FQGTGA.